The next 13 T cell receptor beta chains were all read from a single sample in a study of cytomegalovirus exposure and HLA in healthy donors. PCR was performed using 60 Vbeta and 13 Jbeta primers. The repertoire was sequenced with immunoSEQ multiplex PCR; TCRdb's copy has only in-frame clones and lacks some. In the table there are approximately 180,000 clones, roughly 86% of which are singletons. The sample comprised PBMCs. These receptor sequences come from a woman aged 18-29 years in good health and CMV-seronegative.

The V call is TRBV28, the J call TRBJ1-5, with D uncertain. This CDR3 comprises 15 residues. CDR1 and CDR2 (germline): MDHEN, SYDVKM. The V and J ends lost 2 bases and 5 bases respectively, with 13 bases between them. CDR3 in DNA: TGTGCCAGCAGTTTAGTAAGACTGGAATATCAGCCCCAGCATTTT. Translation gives CASSLVRLEYQPQHF. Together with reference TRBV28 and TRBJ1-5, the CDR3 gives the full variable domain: DVKVTQSSRYLVKRTGEKVFLECVQDMDHENMFWYRQDPGLGLRLIYFSYDVKMKEKGDIPEGYSVSREKKERFSLILESASTNQTSMYLCASSLVRLEYQPQHFGDGTRLSIL.

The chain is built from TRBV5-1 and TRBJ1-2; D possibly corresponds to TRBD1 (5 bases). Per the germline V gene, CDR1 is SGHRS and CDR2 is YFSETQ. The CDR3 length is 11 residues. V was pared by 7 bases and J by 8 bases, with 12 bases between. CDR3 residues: CASLGGGGYTF. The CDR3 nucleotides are TGCGCCAGCCTGGGGGGAGGCGGCTACACCTTC.

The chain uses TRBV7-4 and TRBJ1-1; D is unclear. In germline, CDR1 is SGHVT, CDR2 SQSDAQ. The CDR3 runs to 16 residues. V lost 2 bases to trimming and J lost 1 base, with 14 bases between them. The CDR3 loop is CASSLRQREQNTEAFF. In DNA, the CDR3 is TGTGCCAGCAGCTTACGTCAACGGGAGCAGAACACTGAAGCTTTCTTT.

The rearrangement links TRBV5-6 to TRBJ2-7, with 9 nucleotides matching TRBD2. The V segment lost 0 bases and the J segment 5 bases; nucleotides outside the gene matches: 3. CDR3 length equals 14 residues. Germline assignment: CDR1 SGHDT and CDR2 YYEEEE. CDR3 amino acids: CASSLASGINEQYF. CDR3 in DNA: TGTGCCAGCAGCTTGGCTAGCGGGATCAACGAGCAGTACTTC. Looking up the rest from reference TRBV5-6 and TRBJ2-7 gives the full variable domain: DAGVTQSPTHLIKTRGQQVTLRCSPKSGHDTVSWYQQALGQGPQFIFQYYEEEERQRGNFPDRFSGHQFPNYSSELNVNALLLGDSALYLCASSLASGINEQYFGPGTRLTVT.

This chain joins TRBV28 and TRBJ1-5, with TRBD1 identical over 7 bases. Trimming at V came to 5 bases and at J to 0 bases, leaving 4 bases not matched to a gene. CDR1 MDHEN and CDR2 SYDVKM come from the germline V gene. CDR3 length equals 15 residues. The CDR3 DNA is TGTGCCAGCAGTAGGGGGCTTTATAGCAATCAGCCCCAGCATTTT. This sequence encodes CASSRGLYSNQPQHF.

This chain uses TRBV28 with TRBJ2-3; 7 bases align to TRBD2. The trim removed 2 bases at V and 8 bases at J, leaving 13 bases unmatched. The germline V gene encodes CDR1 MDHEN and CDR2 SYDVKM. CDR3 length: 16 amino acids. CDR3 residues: CASSLSGGRALPTQYF. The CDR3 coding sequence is TGTGCCAGCAGTTTAAGCGGTGGGAGGGCCCTCCCTACGCAGTATTTT.

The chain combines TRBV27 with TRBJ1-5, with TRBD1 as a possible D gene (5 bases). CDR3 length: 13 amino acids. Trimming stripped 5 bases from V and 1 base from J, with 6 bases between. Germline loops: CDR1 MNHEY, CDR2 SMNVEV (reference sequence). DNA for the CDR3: TGTGCCAGCAGTCGACAGAGCAATCAGCCCCAGCATTTT. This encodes CASSRQSNQPQHF.

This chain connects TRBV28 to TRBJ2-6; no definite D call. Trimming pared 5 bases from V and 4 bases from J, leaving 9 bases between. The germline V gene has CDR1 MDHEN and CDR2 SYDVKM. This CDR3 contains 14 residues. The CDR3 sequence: CASSNPQGANVLTF. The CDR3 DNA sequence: TGTGCCAGCAGTAACCCACAGGGGGCCAACGTCCTGACTTTC.

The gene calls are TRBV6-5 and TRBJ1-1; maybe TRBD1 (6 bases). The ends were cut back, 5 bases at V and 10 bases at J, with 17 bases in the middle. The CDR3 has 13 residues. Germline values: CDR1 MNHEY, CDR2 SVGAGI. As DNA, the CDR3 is TGTGCCAGCAGTGAAGAGAGGGGGTCTGGAGCTTTCTTT. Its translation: CASSEERGSGAFF.

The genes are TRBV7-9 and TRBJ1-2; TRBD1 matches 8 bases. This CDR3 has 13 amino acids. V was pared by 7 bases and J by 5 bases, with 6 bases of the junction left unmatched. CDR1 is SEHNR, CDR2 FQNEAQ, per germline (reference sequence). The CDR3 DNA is TGTGCCAGCATCCTAGGACAGGGTTATGGCTACACCTTC. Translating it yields CASILGQGYGYTF. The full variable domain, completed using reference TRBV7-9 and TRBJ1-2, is DTGVSQNPRHKITKRGQNVTFRCDPISEHNRLYWYRQTLGQGPEFLTYFQNEAQLEKSRLLSDRFSAERPKGSFSTLEIQRTEQGDSAMYLCASILGQGYGYTFGSGTRLTVV.

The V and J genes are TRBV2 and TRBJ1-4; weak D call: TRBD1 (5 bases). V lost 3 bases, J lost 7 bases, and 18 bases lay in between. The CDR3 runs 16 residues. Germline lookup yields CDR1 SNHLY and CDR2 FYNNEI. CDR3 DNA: TGTGCCAGCAGTGAGAGTGGGTGGGGAAGGGGTGAAAAACTGTTTTTT. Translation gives CASSESGWGRGEKLFF. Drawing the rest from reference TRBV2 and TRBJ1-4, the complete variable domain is EPEVTQTPSHQVTQMGQEVILRCVPISNHLYFYWYRQILGQKVEFLVSFYNNEISEKSEIFDDQFSVERPDGSNFTLKIRSTKLEDSAMYFCASSESGWGRGEKLFFGSGTQLSVL.

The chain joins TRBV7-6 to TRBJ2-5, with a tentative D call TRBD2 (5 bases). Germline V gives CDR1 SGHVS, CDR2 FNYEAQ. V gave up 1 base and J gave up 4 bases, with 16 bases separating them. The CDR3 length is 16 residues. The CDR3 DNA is TGTGCCAGCAGCTTAGGGGGTAGAGTGAGCGGAGAGACCCAGTACTTC. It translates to CASSLGGRVSGETQYF.

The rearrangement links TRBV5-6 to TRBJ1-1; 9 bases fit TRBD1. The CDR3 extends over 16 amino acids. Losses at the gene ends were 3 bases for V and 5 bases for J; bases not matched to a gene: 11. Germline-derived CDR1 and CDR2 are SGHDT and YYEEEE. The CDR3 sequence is CASSSAEGQGWTEAFF. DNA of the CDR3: TGTGCCAGCAGCTCAGCGGAGGGACAGGGTTGGACTGAAGCTTTCTTT.